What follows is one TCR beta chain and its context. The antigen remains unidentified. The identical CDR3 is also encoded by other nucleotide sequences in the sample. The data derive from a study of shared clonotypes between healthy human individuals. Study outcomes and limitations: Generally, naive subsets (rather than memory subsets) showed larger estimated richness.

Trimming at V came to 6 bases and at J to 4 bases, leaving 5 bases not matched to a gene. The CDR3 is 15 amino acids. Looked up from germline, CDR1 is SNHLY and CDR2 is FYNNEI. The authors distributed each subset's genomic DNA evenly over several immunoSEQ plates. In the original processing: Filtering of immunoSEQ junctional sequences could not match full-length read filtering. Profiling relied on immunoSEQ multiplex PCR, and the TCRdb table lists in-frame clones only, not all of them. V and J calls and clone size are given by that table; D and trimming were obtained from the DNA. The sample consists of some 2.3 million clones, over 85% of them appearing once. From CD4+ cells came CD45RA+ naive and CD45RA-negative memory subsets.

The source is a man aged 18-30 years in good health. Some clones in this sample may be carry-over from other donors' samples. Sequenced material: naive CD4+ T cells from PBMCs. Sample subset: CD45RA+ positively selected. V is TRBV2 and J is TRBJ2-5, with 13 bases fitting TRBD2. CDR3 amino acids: CASSGLAGVGETQYF. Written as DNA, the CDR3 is TGTGCCAGCAGCGGACTAGCGGGAGTAGGAGAGACCCAGTACTTC.